The source of this T cell receptor beta chain is a study of preoperative IRX-2 immunotherapy in early breast cancer. Clones were sequenced by immunoSEQ multiplex PCR, and TCRdb holds only the in-frame ones, with some missing. The data contain some 99,000 clones, roughly 89% of them singletons. Treatment reported: preoperative locoregional IRX-2 cytokine immunotherapy. Germline V gives CDR1 SGHRS, CDR2 YFSETQ. The CDR3 totals 14 residues. Trimming took off 4 bases at V and 0 bases at J, with 11 bases between the two ends. This TCR came from a human donor with breast cancer. The rearrangement links TRBV5-1 to TRBJ2-7; no clear D gene. Material: tumor tissue, obtained after IRX-2 immunotherapy. The CDR3 loop is CASSLMPSSYEQYF. In DNA form, the CDR3 reads TGCGCCAGCAGCCTGATGCCCTCCTCCTACGAGCAGTACTTC.